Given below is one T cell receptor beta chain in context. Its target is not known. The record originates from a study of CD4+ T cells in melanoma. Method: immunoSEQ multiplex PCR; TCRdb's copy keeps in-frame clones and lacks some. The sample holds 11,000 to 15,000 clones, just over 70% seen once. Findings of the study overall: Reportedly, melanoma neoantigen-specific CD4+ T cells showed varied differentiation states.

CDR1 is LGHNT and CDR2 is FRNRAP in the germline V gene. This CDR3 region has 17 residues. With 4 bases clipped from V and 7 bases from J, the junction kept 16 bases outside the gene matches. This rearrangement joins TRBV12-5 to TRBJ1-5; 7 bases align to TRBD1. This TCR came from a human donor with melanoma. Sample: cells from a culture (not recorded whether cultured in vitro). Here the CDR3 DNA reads TGTGCTAGTGGTTCCCCCCAAAGACAGGGCCCATGGCAGCCCCAGCATTTT. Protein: CASGSPQRQGPWQPQHF.